This TCR beta chain came from a study of Ad26.COV2.S vaccination and SARS-CoV-2 variants. This CDR3 spans 16 amino acids. The repertoire was sequenced with immunoSEQ multiplex PCR; TCRdb's copy has only in-frame clones and lacks some. The sample records about 380,000 clones, about four fifths being singletons. Treatment: 19 received Ad26.COV2.S at low or high dose, single or two shots; about 5 received placebo; per-sample allocation not given. Vaccine and placebo recipients were sampled on day 63 after the first injection. The sample holds a few counts of this clone. The J gene is TRBJ2-3, the V gene TRBV21-1; TRBD1, the table's D call, lacks a check against the DNA. TRBV21-1 is marked as a pseudogene. The sequenced sample was peripheral blood, obtained in a trial of Ad26.COV2.S vaccine versus placebo. The sequence derives from a person aged 18 to 65 who received the Ad26.COV2.S COVID-19 vaccine or a placebo. The CDR3 DNA is TGTGCCAGCAGGACTAACAGGGGTTTCCGTACAGATACGCAGTATTTT. Its translation is CASRTNRGFRTDTQYF.